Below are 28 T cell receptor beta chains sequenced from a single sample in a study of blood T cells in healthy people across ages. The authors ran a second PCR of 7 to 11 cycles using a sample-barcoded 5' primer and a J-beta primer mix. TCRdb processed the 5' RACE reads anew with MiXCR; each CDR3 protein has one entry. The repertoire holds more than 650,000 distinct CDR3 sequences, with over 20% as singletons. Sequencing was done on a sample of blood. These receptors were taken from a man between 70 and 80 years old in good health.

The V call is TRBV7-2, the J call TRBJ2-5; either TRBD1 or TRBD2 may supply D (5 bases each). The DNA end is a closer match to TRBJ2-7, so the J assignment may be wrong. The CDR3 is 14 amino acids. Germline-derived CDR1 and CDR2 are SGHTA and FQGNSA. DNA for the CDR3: TGTGCCAGCAGCCCAAGCCGGGACGCCCACGAGCAGTACGTC. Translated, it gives CASSPSRDAHEQYV.

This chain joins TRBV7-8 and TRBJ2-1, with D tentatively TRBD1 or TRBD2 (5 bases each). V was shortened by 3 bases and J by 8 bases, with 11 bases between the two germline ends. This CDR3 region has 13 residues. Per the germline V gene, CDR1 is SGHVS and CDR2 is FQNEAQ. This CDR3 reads CASSFGAGDEQFF. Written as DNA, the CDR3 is TGTGCCAGCAGCTTCGGGGCCGGGGATGAGCAGTTCTTC.

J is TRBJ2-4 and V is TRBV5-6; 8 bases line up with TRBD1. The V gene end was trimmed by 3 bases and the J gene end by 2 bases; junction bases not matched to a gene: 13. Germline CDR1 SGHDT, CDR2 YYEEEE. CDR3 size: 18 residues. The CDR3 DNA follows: TGTGCCAGCAGCTCCTTGGACAGGGCCTATGCGTCCAAAAACATTCAGTACTTC. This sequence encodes CASSSLDRAYASKNIQYF.

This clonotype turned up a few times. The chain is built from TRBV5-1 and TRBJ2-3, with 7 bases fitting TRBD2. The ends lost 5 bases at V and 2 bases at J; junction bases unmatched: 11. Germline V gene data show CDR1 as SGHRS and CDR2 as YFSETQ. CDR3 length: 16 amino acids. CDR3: CASRGGSNPLTDTQYF. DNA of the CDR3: TGCGCCAGCAGGGGGGGGAGCAACCCCCTCACAGATACGCAGTATTTT.

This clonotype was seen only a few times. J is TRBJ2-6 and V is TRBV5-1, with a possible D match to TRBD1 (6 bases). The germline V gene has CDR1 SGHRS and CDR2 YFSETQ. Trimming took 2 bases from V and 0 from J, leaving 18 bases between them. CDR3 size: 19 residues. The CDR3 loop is CASSLDDGQMASGANVLTF. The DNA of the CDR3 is TGCGCCAGCAGCTTAGATGACGGACAGATGGCCTCTGGGGCCAACGTCCTGACTTTC.

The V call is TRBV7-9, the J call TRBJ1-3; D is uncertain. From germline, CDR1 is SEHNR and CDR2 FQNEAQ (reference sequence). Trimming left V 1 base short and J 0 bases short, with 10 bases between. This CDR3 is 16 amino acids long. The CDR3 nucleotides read TGTGCCAGCAGCTTAGATCCCGTCGACTCTGGAAACACCATATATTTT. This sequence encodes CASSLDPVDSGNTIYF.

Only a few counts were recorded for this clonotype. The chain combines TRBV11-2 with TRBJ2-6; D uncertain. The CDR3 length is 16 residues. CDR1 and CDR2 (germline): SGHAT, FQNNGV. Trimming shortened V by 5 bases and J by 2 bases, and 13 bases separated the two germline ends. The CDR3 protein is CASSPIVGAGANVLTF. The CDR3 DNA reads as TGTGCCAGCAGCCCTATTGTTGGGGCTGGGGCCAACGTCCTGACTTTC. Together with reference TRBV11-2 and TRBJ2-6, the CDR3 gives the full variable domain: EAGVAQSPRYKIIEKRQSVAFWCNPISGHATLYWYQQILGQGPKLLIQFQNNGVVDDSQLPKDRFSAERLKGVDSTLKIQPAKLEDSAVYLCASSPIVGAGANVLTFGAGSRLTVL.

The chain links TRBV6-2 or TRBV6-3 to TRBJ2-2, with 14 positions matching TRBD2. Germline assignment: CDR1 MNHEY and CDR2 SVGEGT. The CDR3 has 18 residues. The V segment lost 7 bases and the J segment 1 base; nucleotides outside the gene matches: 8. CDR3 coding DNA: TGTGCCAGCACCGGGACTAGCGGGAGAAGAGGGAACACCGGGGAGCTGTTTTTT. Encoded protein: CASTGTSGRRGNTGELFF.

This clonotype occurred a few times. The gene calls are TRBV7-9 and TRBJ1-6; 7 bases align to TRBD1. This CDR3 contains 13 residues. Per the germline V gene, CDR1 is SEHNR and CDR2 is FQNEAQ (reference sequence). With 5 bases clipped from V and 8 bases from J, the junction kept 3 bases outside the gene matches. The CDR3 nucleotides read TGTGCCAGCAGCCCCACAGGGGATTCACCCCTCCACTTT. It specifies CASSPTGDSPLHF. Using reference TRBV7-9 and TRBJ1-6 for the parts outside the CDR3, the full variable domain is DTGVSQNPRHKITKRGQNVTFRCDPISEHNRLYWYRQTLGQGPEFLTYFQNEAQLEKSRLLSDRFSAERPKGSFSTLEIQRTEQGDSAMYLCASSPTGDSPLHFGNGTRLTVT.

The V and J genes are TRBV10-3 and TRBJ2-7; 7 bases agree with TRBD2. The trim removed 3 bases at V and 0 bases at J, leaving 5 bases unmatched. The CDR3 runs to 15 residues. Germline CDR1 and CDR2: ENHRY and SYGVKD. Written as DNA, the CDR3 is TGTGCCATCAGTGACGTAGCGGGTAGCTCCTACGAGCAGTACGTC. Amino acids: CAISDVAGSSYEQYV.

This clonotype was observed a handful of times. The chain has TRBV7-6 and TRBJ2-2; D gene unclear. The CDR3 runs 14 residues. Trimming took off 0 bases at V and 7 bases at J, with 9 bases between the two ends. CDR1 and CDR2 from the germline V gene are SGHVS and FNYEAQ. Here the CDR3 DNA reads TGTGCCAGCAGCTTAGCGCGAGCTAGCGGGGAGCTGTTTTTT. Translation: CASSLARASGELFF.

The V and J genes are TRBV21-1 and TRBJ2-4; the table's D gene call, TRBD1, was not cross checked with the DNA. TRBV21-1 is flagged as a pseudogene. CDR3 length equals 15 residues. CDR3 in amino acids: CASSPSTGPRDIQYF. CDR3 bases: TGTGCCAGCAGTCCATCGACAGGGCCCAGGGACATTCAGTACTTC.

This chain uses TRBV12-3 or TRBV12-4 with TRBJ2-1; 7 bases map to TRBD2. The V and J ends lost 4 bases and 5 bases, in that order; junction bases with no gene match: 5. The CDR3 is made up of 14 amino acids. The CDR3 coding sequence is TGTGCCAGCAGTTGGCGGGGGTTGGACAATGAGCAGTTCTTC. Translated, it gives CASSWRGLDNEQFF.

This chain's CDR3 is CAVAGGPADTQYF. The CDR3, as DNA: TGTGCCGTTGCGGGGGGACCAGCAGATACGCAGTATTTT. The chain uses TRBV11-2 and TRBJ2-3; 8 positions agree with TRBD2. V lost 11 bases, J lost 4 bases, and 8 bases stayed unmatched. CDR1 is SGHAT, CDR2 FQNNGV, per germline. The CDR3 extends over 13 amino acids.

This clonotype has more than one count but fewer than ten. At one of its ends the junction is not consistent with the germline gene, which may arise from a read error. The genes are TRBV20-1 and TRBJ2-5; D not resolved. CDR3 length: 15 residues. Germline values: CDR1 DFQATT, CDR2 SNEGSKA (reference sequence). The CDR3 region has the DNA TGCAGTGCTACCCTCGATTGGGCCAGTGCAGAGACTCAGTACTTC. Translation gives CSATLDWASAETQYF.

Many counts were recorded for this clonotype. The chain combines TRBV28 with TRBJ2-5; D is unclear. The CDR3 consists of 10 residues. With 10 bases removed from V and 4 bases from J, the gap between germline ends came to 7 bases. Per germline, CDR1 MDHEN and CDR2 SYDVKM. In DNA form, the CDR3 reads TGTGCCACCTCGTCAGAGACCCAGTACTTC. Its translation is CATSSETQYF.

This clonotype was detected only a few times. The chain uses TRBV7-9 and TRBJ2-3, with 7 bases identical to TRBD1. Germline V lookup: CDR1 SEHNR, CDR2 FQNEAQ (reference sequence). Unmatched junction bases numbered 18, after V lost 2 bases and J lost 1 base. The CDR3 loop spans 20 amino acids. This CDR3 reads CASSLLAPARQGDGTDTQYF. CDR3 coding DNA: TGTGCCAGCAGCTTACTAGCCCCTGCAAGACAGGGCGATGGCACAGATACGCAGTATTTT.

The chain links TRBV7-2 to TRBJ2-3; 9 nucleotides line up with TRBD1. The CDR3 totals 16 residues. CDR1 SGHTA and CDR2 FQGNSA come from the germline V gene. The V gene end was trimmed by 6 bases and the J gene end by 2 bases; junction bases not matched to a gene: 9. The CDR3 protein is CASRYQGQGTTDTQYF. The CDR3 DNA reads TGTGCCAGCAGATATCAAGGACAGGGGACCACAGATACGCAGTATTTT.

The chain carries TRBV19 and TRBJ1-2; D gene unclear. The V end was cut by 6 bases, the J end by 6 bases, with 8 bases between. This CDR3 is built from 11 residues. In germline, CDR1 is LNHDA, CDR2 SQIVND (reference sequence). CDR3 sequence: CASRRGNGYTF. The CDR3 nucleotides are TGTGCCAGTAGGAGAGGGAATGGCTACACCTTC.

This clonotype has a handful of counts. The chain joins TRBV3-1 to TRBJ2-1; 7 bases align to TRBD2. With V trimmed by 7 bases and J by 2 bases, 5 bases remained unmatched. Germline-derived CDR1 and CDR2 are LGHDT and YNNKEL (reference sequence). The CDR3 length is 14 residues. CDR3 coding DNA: TGTGCCAGCAACGGGGGGAAAACCTACAATGAGCAGTTCTTC. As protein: CASNGGKTYNEQFF.

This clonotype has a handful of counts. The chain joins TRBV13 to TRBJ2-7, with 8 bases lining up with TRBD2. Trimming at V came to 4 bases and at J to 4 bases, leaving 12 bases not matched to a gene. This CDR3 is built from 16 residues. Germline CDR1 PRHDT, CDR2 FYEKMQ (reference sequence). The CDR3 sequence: CASSSSFGTSYYEQYF. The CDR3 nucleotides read TGTGCCAGCAGCTCCAGCTTCGGGACTAGTTATTACGAGCAGTACTTC.

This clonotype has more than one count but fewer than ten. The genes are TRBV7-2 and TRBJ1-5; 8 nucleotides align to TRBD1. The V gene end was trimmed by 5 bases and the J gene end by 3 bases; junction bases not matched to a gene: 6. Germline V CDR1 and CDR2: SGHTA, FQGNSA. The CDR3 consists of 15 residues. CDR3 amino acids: CASSRRGQANQPQHF. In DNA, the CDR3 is TGTGCCAGCAGCCGCAGGGGGCAGGCCAATCAGCCCCAGCATTTT.

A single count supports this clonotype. In nucleotides, the CDR3 is TGCAGTGCTAGAGGTTTGGTCCGGGAGACCCAGTACTTC. It translates to CSARGLVRETQYF. This chain connects TRBV20-1 to TRBJ2-5; D unclear. The CDR3 runs 13 residues. Trimming removed 1 base at V and 5 bases at J, with 11 bases between. In germline, CDR1 is DFQATT, CDR2 SNEGSKA (reference sequence).

The DNA of the CDR3 is TGTGCCAGCAGAGAAGCGGGGTCCAAGAGAACCCAGTACTTC. It translates to CASREAGSKRTQYF. This sequence joins TRBV12-3 or TRBV12-4 and TRBJ2-5; TRBD2 matches 7 bases. There are 14 residues in the CDR3. Trimming took 6 bases from V and 8 from J; bases not matched to a gene: 12.

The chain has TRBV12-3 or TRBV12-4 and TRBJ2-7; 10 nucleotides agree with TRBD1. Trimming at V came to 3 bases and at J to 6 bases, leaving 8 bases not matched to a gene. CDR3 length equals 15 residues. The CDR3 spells CASSFGGTGVFEQYF. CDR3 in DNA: TGTGCCAGCAGTTTCGGTGGGACAGGGGTTTTCGAGCAGTACTTC.

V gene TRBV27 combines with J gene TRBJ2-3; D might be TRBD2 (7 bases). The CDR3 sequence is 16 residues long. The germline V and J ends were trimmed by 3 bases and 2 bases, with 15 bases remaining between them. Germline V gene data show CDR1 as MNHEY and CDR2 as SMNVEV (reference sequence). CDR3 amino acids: CASSLRGGFLTDTQYF. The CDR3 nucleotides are TGTGCCAGCAGTTTGAGGGGGGGTTTCCTCACAGATACGCAGTATTTT.

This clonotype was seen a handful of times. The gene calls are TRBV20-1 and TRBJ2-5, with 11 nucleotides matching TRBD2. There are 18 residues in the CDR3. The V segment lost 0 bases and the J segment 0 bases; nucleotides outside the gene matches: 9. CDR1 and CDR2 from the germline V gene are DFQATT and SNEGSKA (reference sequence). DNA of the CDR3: TGCAGTGCTAGAGATCCTAGCGGGGGGATTGCATACCAAGAGACCCAGTACTTC. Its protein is CSARDPSGGIAYQETQYF.

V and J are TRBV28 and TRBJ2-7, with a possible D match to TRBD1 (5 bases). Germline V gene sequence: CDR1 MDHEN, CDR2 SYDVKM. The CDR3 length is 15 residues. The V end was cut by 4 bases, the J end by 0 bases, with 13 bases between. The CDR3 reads CASSSIGASSYEQYF. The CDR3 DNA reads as TGTGCCAGCAGTTCGATTGGGGCGAGCTCCTACGAGCAGTACTTC.